This T cell receptor (beta chain) was captured in a study of early T cells in non-severe SARS-CoV-2 infection. Study in general: Sequencing targeted bulk RNA from unsorted whole blood, leaving chains unpaired. Study-wide results and limits: Private and CD4 specificities were missed by VDJdb matching, which favored anti-spike CD8 responses.

This clonotype was detected many times. Its antigen is not known. Germline trimming cut 3 bases from V and 3 bases from J; bases unmatched to any gene: 6. Germline CDR1 and CDR2: SGHTA and FQGTGA. The length of the CDR3 is 17 residues. Separate cDNA molecules each had unique molecular identifiers attached to them. MiXCR, run by TCRdb on the 5' RACE reads, gives a single entry per CDR3 protein. The sample has about 27,000 distinct CDR3 sequences; about 2.7% are singletons. This chain connects TRBV7-3 to TRBJ2-7; the match to TRBD2 covers 15 bases. Sequencing was performed on whole blood. The clonotype originates from an adult who was a healthcare worker with PCR-confirmed SARS-CoV-2 infection or an uninfected control (not recorded which). CDR3 protein: CASSFGTSGGLIYEQYV. The CDR3 DNA reads as TGTGCCAGCAGCTTCGGGACTAGCGGGGGGCTGATCTACGAGCAGTACGTC.